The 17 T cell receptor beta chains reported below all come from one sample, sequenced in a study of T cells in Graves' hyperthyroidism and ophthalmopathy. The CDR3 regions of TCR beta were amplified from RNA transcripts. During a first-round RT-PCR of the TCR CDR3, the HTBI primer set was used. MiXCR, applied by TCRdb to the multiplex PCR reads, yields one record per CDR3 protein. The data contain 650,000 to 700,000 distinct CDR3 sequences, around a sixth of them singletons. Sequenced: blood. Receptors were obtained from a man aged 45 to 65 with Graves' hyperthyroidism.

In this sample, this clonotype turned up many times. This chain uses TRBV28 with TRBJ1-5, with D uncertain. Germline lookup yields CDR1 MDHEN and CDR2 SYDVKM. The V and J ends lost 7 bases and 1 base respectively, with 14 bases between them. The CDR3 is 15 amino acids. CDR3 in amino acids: CASTPGGESNQPQHF. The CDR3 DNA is TGTGCCAGCACACCAGGCGGTGAGAGCAATCAGCCCCAGCATTTT.

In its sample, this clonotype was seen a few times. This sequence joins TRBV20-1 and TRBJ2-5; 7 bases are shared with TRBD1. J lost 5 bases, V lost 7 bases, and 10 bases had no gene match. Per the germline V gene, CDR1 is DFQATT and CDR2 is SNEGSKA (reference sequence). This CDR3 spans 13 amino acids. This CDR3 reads CSELGPTGETQYF. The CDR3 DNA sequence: TGCAGTGAATTGGGCCCGACAGGGGAGACCCAGTACTTC.

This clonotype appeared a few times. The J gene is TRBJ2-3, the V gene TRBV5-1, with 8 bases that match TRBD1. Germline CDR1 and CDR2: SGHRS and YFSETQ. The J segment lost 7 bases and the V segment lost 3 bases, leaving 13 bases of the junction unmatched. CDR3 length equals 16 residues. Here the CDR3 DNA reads TGCGCCAGCAGCTGGGGACAGGCTAGTAGCAAGAATACGCAGTATTTT. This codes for CASSWGQASSKNTQYF.

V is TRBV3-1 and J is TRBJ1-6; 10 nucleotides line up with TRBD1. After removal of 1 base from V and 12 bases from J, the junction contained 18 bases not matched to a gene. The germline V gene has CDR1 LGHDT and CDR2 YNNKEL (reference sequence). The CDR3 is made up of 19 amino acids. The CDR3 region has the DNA TGTGCCAGCAGCCAAGGAGGGGGTTCCGGGACAGGGGCCTCCAGACCCCTCCACTTT. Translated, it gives CASSQGGGSGTGASRPLHF.

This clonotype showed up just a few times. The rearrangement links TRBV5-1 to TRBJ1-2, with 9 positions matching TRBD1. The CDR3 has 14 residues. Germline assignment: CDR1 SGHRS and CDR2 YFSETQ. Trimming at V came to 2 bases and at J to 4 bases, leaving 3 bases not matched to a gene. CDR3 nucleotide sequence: TGCGCCAGCAGCTTTTTGGGACAGGGCTATGGCTACACCTTC. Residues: CASSFLGQGYGYTF. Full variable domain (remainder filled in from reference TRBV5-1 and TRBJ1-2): KAGVTQTPRYLIKTRGQQVTLSCSPISGHRSVSWYQQTPGQGLQFLFEYFSETQRNKGNFPGRFSGRQFSNSRSEMNVSTLELGDSALYLCASSFLGQGYGYTFGSGTRLTVV.

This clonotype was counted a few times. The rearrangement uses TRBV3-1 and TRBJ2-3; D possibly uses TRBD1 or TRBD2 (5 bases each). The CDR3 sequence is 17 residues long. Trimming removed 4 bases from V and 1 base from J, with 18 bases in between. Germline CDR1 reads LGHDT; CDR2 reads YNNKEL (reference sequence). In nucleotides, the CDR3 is TGTGCCAGCAGCCTAAGAGGGGCGGCCAGCGGCACAGATACGCAGTATTTT. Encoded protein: CASSLRGAASGTDTQYF.

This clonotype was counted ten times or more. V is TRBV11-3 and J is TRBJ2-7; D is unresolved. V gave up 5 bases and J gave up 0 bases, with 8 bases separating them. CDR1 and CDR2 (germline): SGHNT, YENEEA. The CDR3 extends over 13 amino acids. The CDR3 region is CASSAPNSYEQYF. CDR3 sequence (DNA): TGTGCCAGCAGCGCTCCAAACTCCTACGAGCAGTACTTC.

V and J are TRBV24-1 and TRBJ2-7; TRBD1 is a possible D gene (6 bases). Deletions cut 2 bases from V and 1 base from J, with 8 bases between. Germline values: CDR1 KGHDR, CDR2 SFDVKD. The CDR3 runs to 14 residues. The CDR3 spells CATSDSRGSYEQYF. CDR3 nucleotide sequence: TGTGCCACCAGTGATTCCAGGGGTTCCTACGAGCAGTACTTC.

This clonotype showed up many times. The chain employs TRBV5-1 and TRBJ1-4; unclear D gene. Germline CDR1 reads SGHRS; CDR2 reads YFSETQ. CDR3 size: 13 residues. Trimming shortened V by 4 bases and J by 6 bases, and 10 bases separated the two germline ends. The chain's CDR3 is CASSTLRDEKLFF. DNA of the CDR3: TGCGCCAGCAGCACGCTTAGAGATGAAAAACTGTTTTTT.

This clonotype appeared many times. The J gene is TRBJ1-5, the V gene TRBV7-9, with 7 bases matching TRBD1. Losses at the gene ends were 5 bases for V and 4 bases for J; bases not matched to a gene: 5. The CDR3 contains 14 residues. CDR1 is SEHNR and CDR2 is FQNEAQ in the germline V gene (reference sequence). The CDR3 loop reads CASSQDRWNQPQHF. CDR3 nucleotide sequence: TGTGCCAGCAGCCAGGACAGGTGGAATCAGCCCCAGCATTTT.

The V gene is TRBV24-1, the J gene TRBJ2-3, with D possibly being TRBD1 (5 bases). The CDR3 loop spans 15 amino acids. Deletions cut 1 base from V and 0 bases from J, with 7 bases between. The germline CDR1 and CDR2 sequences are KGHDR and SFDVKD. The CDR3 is CATSDFGQSTDTQYF. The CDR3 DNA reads TGTGCCACCAGTGATTTCGGACAAAGCACAGATACGCAGTATTTT.

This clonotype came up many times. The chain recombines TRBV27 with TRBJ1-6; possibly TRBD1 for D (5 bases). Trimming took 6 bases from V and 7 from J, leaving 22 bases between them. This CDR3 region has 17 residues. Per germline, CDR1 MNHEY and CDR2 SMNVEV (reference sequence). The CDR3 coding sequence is TGTGCCAGCAGACCCTACTTTGGGGCCGTGGGGAATTCACCCCTCCACTTT. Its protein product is CASRPYFGAVGNSPLHF.

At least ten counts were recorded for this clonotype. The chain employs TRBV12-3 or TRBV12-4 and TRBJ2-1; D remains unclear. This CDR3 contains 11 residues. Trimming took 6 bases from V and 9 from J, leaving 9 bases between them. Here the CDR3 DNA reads TGTGCCAGCAGGACCCCGGGTGAGCAGTTCTTC. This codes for CASRTPGEQFF.

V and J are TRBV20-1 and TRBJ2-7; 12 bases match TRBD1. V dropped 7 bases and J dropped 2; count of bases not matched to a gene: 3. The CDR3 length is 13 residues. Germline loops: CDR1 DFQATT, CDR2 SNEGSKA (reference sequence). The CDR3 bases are TGCAGTGGGGGGACAGGGGGCACCTACGAGCAGTACTTC. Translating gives CSGGTGGTYEQYF.

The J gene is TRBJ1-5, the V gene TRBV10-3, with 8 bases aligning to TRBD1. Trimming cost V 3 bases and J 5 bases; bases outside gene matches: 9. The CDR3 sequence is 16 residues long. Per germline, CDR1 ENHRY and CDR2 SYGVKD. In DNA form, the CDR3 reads TGTGCCATCAGTGAAAGGTTCGACAGGGGATATCAGCCCCAGCATTTT. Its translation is CAISERFDRGYQPQHF.

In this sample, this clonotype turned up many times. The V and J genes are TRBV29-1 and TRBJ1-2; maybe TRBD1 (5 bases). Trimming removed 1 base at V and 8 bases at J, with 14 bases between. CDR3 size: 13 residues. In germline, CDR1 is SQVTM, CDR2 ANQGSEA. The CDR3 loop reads CSVEVVEGVGYTF. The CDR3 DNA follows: TGCAGCGTTGAAGTGGTAGAAGGGGTAGGCTACACCTTC.

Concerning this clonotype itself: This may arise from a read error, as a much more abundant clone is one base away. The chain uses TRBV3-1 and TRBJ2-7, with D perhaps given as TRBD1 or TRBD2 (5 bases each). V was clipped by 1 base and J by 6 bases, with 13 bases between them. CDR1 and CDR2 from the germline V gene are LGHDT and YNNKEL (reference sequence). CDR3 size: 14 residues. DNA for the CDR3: TGTGCCAGCAGCCAAGCCCGGGACCTCTCCGAGCAGTACTTC. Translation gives CASSQARDLSEQYF.